The rows below give T cell receptor beta chains drawn from one sample of a study of monozygotic twins with inflammatory bowel disease. TCRdb re-analyzed the 5' RACE reads; it lists each CDR3 protein once, without DNA. The sample shows about 300,000 distinct CDR3 sequences, and more than 4.5% sits with its ten largest clones. Input material: blood. Receptors were obtained from a human donor with ulcerative colitis or Crohn's disease, or a healthy co-twin of an affected twin (not recorded which). CDR3s include the opening cysteine and the closing phenylalanine or tryptophan. Fields, in order: V gene, J gene, CDR3 protein.

TRBV13	TRBJ2-5	CASSLGLTAFQETQYF
TRBV30	TRBJ2-7	CAWSVSGSGEQYF
TRBV6-2/TRBV6-3	TRBJ1-2	CASSSPRTFRYGYTF
TRBV5-4	TRBJ2-1	CATTRRDRGYNEQFF
TRBV18	TRBJ2-5	CASSASEGRGTQYF
TRBV23-1	TRBJ2-1	CASNPGSGASNEQFF
TRBV29-1	TRBJ2-7	CSVGQWQYEQYF
TRBV30	TRBJ2-2	CAWRTIQGNTGELFF
TRBV12-3/TRBV12-4	TRBJ2-2	CASRRTGWAGELFF
TRBV9	TRBJ2-1	CASSVSYNEQFF
TRBV6-2/TRBV6-3	TRBJ1-1	CASSPGPETEAFF
TRBV28	TRBJ1-1	CASSLQLGAFF
TRBV28	TRBJ2-5	CASSFIGLVGQETQYF
TRBV12-3/TRBV12-4	TRBJ1-2	CASTNWGGYTF
TRBV7-2	TRBJ2-1	CASSLVTGGNYNEQFF
TRBV20-1	TRBJ2-3	CSAIAFIHTDTQYF
TRBV7-3	TRBJ2-3	CASSSLGQVDTQYF
TRBV11-2	TRBJ2-3	CASSLNSGPDTQYF
TRBV18	TRBJ2-2	CASSPGLHTGELFF
TRBV7-3	TRBJ1-6	CASSLRTGEASPLHF
TRBV12-3/TRBV12-4	TRBJ1-2	CASSLDGVQGYTF
TRBV6-5	TRBJ2-3	CASSYQPTGVDTQYF
TRBV18	TRBJ2-7	CASSEPRTETYEQYF
TRBV5-6	TRBJ1-3	CASSSEQRISGNTIYF
TRBV4-3	TRBJ1-6	CASSQEGGGNHNSPLHF
TRBV7-8	TRBJ2-1	CASSIGGRNEQFF
TRBV7-2	TRBJ1-2	CASSPDTIGLSGYTF
TRBV27	TRBJ1-4	CASSFSGIGEKLFF